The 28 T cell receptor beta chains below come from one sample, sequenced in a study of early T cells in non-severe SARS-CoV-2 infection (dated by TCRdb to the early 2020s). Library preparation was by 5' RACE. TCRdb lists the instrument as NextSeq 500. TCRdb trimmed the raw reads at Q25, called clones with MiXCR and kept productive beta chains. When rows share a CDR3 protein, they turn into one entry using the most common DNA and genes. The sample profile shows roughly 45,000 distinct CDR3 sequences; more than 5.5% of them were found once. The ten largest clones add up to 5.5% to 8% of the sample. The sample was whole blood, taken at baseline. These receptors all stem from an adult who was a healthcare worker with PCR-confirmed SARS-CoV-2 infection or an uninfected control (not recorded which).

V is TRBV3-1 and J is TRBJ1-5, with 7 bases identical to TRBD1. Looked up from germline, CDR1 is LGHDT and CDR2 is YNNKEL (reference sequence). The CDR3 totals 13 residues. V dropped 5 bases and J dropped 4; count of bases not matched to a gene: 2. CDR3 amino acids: CASSSGQNQPQHF. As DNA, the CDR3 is TGTGCCAGCAGCTCGGGACAGAATCAGCCCCAGCATTTT.

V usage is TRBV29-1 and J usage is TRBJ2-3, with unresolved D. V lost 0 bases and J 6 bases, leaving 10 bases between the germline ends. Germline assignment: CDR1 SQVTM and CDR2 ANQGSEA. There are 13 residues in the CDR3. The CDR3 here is CSVEERPRDTQYF. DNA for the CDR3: TGCAGCGTTGAAGAGAGGCCGAGGGATACGCAGTATTTT.

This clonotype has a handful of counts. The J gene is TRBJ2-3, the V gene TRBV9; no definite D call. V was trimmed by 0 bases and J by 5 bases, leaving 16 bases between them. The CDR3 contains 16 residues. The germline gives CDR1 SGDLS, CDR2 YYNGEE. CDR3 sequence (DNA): TGTGCCAGCAGCGTAGGCCCCGCAGGTGAAATAGATACGCAGTATTTT. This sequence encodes CASSVGPAGEIDTQYF. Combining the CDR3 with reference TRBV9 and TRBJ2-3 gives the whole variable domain DSGVTQTPKHLITATGQRVTLRCSPRSGDLSVYWYQQSLDQGLQFLIQYYNGEERAKGNILERFSAQQFPDLHSELNLSSLELGDSALYFCASSVGPAGEIDTQYFGPGTRLTVL.

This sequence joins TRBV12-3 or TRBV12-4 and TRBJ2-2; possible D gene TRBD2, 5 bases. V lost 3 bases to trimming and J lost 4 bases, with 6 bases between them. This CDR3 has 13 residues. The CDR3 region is CASSFRGTGELFF. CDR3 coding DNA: TGTGCCAGCAGTTTCCGGGGCACCGGGGAGCTGTTTTTT.

The CDR3 region has the DNA TGTGCCAGCAGCTTAACGTGGGGACAGGGCAATGAGCAGTTCTTC. It translates to CASSLTWGQGNEQFF. The V gene is TRBV7-3, the J gene TRBJ2-1, with TRBD1 matching over 9 bases. Germline lookup yields CDR1 SGHTA and CDR2 FQGTGA. After removal of 0 bases from V and 6 bases from J, the junction contained 3 bases not matched to a gene. This CDR3 contains 15 residues.

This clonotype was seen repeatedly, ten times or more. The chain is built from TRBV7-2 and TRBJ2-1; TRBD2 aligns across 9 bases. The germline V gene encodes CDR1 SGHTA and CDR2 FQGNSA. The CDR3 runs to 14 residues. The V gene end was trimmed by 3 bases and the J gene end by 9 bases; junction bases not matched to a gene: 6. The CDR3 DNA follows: TGTGCCAGCAGCTTCGGAGCGGGAGGTATTGAGCAGTTCTTC. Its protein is CASSFGAGGIEQFF.

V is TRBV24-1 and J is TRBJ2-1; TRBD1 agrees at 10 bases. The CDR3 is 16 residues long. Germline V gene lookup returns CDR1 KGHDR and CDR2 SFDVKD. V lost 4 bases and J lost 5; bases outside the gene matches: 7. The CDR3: CATSERDRGPDNEQFF. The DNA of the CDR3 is TGTGCCACCAGTGAAAGGGACAGGGGACCCGACAATGAGCAGTTCTTC.

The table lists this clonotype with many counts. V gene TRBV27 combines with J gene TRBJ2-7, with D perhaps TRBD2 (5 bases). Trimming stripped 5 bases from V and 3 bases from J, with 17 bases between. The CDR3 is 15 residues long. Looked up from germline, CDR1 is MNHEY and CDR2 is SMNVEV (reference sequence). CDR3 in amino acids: CASSLSPSGSYEQYF. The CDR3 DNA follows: TGTGCCAGCAGTCTCAGCCCATCGGGAAGCTACGAGCAGTACTTC.

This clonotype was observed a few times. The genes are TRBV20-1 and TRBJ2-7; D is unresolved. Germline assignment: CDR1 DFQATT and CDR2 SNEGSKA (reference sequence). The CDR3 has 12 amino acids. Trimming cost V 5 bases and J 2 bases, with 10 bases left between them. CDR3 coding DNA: TGCAGTGCTTCCGAGCGCCCCTACGAGCAGTACTTC. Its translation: CSASERPYEQYF.

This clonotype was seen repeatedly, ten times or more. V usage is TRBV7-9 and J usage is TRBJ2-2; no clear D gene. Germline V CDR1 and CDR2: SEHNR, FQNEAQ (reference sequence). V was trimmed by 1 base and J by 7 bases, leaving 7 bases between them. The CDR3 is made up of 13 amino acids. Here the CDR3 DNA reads TGTGCCAGCAGCTTAGAAGGGAACGGGGAGCTGTTTTTT. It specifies CASSLEGNGELFF. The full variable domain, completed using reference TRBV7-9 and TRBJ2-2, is DTGVSQNPRHKITKRGQNVTFRCDPISEHNRLYWYRQTLGQGPEFLTYFQNEAQLEKSRLLSDRFSAERPKGSFSTLEIQRTEQGDSAMYLCASSLEGNGELFFGEGSRLTVL.

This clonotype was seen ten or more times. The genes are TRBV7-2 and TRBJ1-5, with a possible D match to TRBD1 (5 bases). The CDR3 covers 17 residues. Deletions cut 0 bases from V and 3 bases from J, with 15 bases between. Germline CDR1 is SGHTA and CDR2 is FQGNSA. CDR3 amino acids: CASSLATGTGNNQPQHF. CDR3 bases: TGTGCCAGCAGCTTAGCCACCGGGACGGGTAACAATCAGCCCCAGCATTTT.

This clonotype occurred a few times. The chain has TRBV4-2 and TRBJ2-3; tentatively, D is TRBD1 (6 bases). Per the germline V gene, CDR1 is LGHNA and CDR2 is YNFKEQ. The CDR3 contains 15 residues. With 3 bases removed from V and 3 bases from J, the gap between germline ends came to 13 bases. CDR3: CASSHELGGTDTQYF. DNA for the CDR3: TGTGCCAGCAGCCACGAACTAGGGGGAACAGATACGCAGTATTTT.

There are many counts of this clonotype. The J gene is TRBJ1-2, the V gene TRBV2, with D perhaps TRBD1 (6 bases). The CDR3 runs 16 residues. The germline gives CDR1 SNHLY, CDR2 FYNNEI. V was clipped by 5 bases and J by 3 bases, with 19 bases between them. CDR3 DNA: TGTGCCAGCAGTTTAGACAGGAGTACGACGTACTATGGCTACACCTTC. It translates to CASSLDRSTTYYGYTF.

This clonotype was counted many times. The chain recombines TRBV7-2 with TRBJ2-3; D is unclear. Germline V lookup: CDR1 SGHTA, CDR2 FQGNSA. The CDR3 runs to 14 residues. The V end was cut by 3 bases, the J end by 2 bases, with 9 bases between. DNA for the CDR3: TGTGCCAGCAGCTTCTTACTACCCACAGATACGCAGTATTTT. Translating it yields CASSFLLPTDTQYF. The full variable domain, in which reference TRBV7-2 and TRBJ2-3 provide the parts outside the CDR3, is GAGVSQSPSNKVTEKGKDVELRCDPISGHTALYWYRQSLGQGLEFLIYFQGNSAPDKSGLPSDRFSAERTGGSVSTLTIQRTQQEDSAVYLCASSFLLPTDTQYFGPGTRLTVL.

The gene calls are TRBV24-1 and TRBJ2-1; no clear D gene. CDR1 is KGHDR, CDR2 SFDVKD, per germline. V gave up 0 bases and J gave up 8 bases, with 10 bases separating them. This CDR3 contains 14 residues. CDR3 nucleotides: TGTGCCACCAGTGATTTGGGCGTGAACGATGAGCAGTTCTTC. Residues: CATSDLGVNDEQFF.

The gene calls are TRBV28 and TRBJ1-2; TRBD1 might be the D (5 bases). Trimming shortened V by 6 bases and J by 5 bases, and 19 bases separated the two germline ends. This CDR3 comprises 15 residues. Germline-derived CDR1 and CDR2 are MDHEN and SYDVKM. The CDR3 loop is CASSPIQQESYGYTF. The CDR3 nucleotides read TGTGCCAGCAGCCCCATTCAACAGGAAAGTTATGGCTACACCTTC.

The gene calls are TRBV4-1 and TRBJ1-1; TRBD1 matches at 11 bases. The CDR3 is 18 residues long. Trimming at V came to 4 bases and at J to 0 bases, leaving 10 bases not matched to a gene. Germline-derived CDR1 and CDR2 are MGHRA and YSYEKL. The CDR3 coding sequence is TGCGCCAGCAGCCTAGCTGGGACAGGGGGACACATGAACACTGAAGCTTTCTTT. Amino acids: CASSLAGTGGHMNTEAFF.

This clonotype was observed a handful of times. The DNA of the CDR3 is TGTGCCAGCAGCCAACTAGCGGGAGAATATGAGCAGTTCTTC. Amino acid sequence: CASSQLAGEYEQFF. This chain joins TRBV7-9 and TRBJ2-1, with 11 bases matching TRBD2. CDR1 SEHNR and CDR2 FQNEAQ come from the germline V gene (reference sequence). The CDR3 consists of 14 residues. The trim removed 5 bases at V and 8 bases at J, leaving 5 bases unmatched. Looking up the rest from reference TRBV7-9 and TRBJ2-1 gives the full variable domain: DTGVSQNPRHKITKRGQNVTFRCDPISEHNRLYWYRQTLGQGPEFLTYFQNEAQLEKSRLLSDRFSAERPKGSFSTLEIQRTEQGDSAMYLCASSQLAGEYEQFFGPGTRLTVL.

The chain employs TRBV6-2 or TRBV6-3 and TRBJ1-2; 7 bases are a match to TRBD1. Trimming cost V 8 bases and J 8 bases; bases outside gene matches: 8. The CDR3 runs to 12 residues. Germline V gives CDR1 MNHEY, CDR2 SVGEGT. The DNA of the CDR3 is TGTGCCAGCTCTGACAGGGCGAAAGGCTACACCTTC. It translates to CASSDRAKGYTF.

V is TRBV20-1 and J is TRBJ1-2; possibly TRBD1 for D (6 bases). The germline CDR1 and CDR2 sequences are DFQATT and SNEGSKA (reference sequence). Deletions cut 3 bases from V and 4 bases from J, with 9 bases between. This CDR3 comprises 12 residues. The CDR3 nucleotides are TGCAGTGCTAGTGGGGGCGGCTATGGCTACACCTTC. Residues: CSASGGGYGYTF.

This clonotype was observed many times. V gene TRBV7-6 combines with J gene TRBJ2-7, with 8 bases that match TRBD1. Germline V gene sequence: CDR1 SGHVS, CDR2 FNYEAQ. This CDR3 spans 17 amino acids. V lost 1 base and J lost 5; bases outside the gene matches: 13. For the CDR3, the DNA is TGTGCCAGCAGCTTAGGAGATGGGAGGCAGGGGGCCAACGAGCAGTACTTC. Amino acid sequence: CASSLGDGRQGANEQYF.

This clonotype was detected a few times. The CDR3 nucleotides are TGTGCCAGCAGCCCACGGATGGCGGATACGCAGTATTTT. Amino acids: CASSPRMADTQYF. The genes are TRBV7-3 and TRBJ2-3; no reliable D call. Germline CDR1 and CDR2: SGHTA and FQGTGA. The CDR3 contains 13 residues. V lost 5 bases and J lost 6, with 12 bases in between.

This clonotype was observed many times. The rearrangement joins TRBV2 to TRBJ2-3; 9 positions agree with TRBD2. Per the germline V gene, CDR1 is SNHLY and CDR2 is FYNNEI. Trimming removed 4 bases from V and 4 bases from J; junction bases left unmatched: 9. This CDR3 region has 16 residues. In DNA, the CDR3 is TGTGCCAGCAGTGGTGGAGCGGGAGGTCGATCAGATACGCAGTATTTT. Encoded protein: CASSGGAGGRSDTQYF.

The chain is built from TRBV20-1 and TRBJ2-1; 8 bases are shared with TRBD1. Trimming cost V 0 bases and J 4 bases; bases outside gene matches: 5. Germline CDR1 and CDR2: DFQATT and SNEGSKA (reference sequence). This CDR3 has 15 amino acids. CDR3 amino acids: CSARDLDRGYNEQFF. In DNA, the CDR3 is TGCAGTGCTAGAGATCTTGACAGGGGATACAATGAGCAGTTCTTC.

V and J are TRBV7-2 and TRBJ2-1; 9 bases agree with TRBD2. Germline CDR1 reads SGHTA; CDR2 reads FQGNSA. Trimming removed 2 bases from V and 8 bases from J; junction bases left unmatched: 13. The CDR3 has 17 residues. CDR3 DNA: TGTGCCAGCAGCTTACTAGCGGGGCTTACCCAAGAATATGAGCAGTTCTTC. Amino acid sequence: CASSLLAGLTQEYEQFF.

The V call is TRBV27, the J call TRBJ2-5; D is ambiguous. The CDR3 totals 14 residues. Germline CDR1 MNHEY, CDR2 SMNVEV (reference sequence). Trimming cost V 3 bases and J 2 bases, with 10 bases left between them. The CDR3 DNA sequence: TGTGCCAGCAGTTTTGGGAATTTGCAAGAGACCCAGTACTTC. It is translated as CASSFGNLQETQYF.

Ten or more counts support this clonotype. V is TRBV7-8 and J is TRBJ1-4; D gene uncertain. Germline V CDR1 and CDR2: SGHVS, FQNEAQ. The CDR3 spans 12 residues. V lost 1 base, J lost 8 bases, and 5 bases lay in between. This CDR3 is CASSLGPEKLFF. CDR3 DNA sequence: TGTGCCAGCAGCTTAGGTCCCGAAAAACTGTTTTTT.

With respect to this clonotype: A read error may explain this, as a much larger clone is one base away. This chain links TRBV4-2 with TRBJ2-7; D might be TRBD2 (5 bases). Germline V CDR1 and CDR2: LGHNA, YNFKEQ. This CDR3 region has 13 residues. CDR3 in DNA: TGTGTCAGCAGCCAAGGTAATAGCGCCGAGCAGTACTTC. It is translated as CVSSQGNSAEQYF.